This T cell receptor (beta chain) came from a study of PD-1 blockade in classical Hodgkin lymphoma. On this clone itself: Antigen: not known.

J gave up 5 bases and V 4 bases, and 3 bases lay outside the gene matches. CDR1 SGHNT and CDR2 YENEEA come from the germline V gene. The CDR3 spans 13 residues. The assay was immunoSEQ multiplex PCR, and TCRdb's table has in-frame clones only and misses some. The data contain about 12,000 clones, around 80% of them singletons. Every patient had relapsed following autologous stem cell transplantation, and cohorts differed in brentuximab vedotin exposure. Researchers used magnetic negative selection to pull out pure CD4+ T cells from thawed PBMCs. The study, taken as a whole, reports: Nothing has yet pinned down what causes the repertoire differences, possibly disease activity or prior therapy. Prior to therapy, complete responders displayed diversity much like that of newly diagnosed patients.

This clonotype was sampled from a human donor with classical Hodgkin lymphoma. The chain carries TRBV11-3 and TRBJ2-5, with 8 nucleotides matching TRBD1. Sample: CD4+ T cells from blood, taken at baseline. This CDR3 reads CASSWGQEETQYF. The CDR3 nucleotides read TGTGCCAGCAGCTGGGGACAGGAGGAGACCCAGTACTTC.